This T cell receptor beta chain is drawn from a study of blood T cell repertoires in COVID-19. Data came from immunoSEQ multiplex PCR; TCRdb stores just in-frame clones and leaves some out. Of 180,000 or so clones in the sample, about 83% are singletons; the top ten hold about 8%. The sample was peripheral blood. The sequence was collected from a man between 35 and 55 years old who had recovered from COVID-19.

The DNA of the CDR3 is TGTGCCAGCAGCCTTAGTGTCTCAGGGAACTATGGCTACACCTTC. Translation gives CASSLSVSGNYGYTF. The V gene is TRBV3-1 (or the pseudogene TRBV3-2), the J gene TRBJ1-2; weak D call: TRBD1 (5 bases). This CDR3 has 15 residues. Germline V gene data show CDR1 as LGHDT and CDR2 as YNNKEL (reference sequence). V lost 4 bases, J lost 2 bases, and 14 bases lay in between.